This TCR beta chain emerged from a study of blood T cells in healthy people across ages (dated by TCRdb to between 2014 and 2016). For the wider study: In model experiments, roughly one uniquely barcoded TCR beta cDNA molecule per two T cells was captured by template switching. To avoid experimental bias, donors of different ages were spread randomly across the sequencing lanes. Using deep sequencing normalized with unique cDNA molecular identifiers, the study measured how TCR beta repertoire diversity changes with age. The donors were divided into four age groups: young (average approximately 17 years), middle-aged (about 41), aged (about 61) and long-lived (82). Using the same blood draw, the study looked at two additional independent replicas of 1 million unique cDNA reads for two donors, one aged 18 to 29 and the other aged 80 or older. Findings and caveats that apply to the study as a whole: Compared with the aged group, the long-lived group had more naive CD4+ T cells, fewer expanded clones and increased TCR diversity, suggesting age selection. Observed TCR beta diversity correlated strongly with the percentage of naive T cells measured by flow cytometry. Donor CMV infection status was unknown, potentially confounding age-related changes in expanded clonotypes. Because profiling used bulk unsorted PBMCs, naive and antigen-experienced compartments could not be compared conclusively. Observed TCR beta diversity per million T cells fell roughly linearly with age, and a significant reduction was already apparent by age approximately 40. Estimates of total diversity from one million sequenced T cells were regarded as lower bounds and underestimates.

The library relied on 5' RACE. TCRdb shows the sequencer as Illumina HiSeq 2500. A second roughly 6 to 11 cycle PCR used a sample-barcoded 5' primer and a J-beta primer mix. A template-switch 5' adaptor carrying 12 random nucleotides introduced a unique molecular identifier onto each TCR beta cDNA molecule. Each sample yielded at least 3 million CDR3-containing paired-end reads. The Mint cDNA synthesis kit, primed by a TRBC-specific oligonucleotide, was used to synthesize first-strand cDNA from all RNA. Following uracil-DNA glycosylase treatment, a first 18-cycle PCR with universal primers M1SS and BC2_uni_R was performed on all cDNA. The authors' analysis ran thus. For normalization, 1 million high-quality reads, each with a distinct molecular identifier, were randomly selected from each sample. Reads with shared molecular identifiers were discarded instead of being binned into consensus sequences. MiTCR, set to a Q25 quality threshold and the strictest error-elimination algorithm, was used for CDR3 identification, clonotype clustering and error correction. A nonparametric unseen species model using Euler transformation provided a lower-bound estimate of total TCR beta diversity. TCRdb reprocessing: public reads trimmed at Q25 with fastp, clones called with MiXCR, in-frame beta chains kept. A single entry per CDR3 protein holds the most common genes and DNA from its merged rows. Here the V and J calls rest on TCRdb's processing, not on the authors' analysis. The sample has hundreds of thousands of distinct CDR3 sequences on record, about 62% of them singletons. Of the sample, approximately 23% is held by the ten largest clones.

In regard to this clonotype: Its antigen is currently not known. Within one base of it there is no much larger clone, and no base qualities were kept.

From cysteine to phenylalanine, the CDR3 is 12 amino acids long. Only the CDR3 DNA is retained, 36 bases long and in frame from the first base. The germline V gene provides CDR1 SGHTA and CDR2 FQGNSA. V sheds 6 bases and J sheds 9 bases, leaving 13 bases between their ends. Donors were 30 to 45 systemically healthy Caucasian individuals from Russia aged roughly 6 to 95 years. Each donor gave roughly 9.5 milliliters of peripheral blood, collected into EDTA-treated Vacutainer tubes. Ficoll-Paque density-gradient centrifugation was used to isolate PBMCs, with at least 6 million obtained per sample. Total RNA was extracted from PBMCs with Trizol reagent, with at least 5.5 micrograms obtained per sample. For every donor, an aliquot of PBMCs went through flow cytometry to measure the percentages of naive CD45RAhigh/CD27high T cells.

This TCR was recovered from a man aged 30 to 39 in good health. The sequence joins TRBV7-2 to TRBJ2-3; tentative D gene TRBD2, with 6 bases matching. Material for sequencing was blood. DNA sequence: TGTGCCAGCAGAGATGTGGGGGGAACGCAGTATTTT. It translates as CASRDVGGTQYF. Outside the CDR3, residues come from the reference TRBV7-2 and TRBJ2-3 proteins, so the full variable domain is: GAGVSQSPSNKVTEKGKDVELRCDPISGHTALYWYRQSLGQGLEFLIYFQGNSAPDKSGLPSDRFSAERTGGSVSTLTIQRTQQEDSAVYLCASRDVGGTQYFGPGTRLTVL.